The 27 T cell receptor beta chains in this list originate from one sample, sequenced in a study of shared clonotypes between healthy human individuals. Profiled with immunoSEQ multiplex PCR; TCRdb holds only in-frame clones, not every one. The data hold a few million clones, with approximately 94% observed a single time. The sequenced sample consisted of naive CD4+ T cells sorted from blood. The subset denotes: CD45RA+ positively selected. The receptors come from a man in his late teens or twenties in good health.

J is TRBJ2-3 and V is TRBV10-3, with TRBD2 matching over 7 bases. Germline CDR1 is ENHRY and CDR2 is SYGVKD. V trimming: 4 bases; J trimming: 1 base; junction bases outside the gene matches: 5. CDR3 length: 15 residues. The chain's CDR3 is CAISVGGTRTDTQYF. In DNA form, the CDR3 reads TGTGCCATCAGTGTGGGGGGGACCCGCACAGATACGCAGTATTTT.

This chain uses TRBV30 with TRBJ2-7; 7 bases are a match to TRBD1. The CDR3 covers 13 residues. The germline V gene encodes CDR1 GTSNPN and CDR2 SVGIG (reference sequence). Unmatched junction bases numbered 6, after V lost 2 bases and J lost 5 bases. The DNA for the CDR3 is TGTGCCTGGAGTCCGGGACAGCCCCACGAGCAGTACTTC. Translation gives CAWSPGQPHEQYF.

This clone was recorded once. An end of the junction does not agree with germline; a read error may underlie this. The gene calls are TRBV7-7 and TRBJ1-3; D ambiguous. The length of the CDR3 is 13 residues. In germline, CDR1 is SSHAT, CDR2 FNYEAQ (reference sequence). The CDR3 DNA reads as TGTGCTAGCAGCTTGGGAGCTGGAAACACCATATATTTT. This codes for CASSLGAGNTIYF.

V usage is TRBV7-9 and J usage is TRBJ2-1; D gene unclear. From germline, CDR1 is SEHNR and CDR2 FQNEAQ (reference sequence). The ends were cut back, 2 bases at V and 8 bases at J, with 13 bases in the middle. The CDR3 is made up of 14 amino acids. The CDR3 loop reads CASSLTPRDHEQFF. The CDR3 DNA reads TGTGCCAGCAGCTTAACCCCGAGAGACCATGAGCAGTTCTTC.

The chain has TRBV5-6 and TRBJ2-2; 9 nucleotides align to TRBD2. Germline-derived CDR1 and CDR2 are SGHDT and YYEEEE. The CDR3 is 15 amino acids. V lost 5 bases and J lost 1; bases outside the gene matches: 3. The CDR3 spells CASSPLAGNTGELFF. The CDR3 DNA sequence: TGTGCCAGCAGTCCACTAGCGGGGAACACCGGGGAGCTGTTTTTT. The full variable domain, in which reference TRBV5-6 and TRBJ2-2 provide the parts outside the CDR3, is DAGVTQSPTHLIKTRGQQVTLRCSPKSGHDTVSWYQQALGQGPQFIFQYYEEEERQRGNFPDRFSGHQFPNYSSELNVNALLLGDSALYLCASSPLAGNTGELFFGEGSRLTVL.

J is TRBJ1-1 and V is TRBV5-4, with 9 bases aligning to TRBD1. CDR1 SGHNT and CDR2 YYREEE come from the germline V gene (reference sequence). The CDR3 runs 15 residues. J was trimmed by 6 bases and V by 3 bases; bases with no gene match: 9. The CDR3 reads CASSSPAGTGSEAFF. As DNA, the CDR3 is TGTGCCAGCAGCTCCCCCGCCGGGACAGGGTCTGAAGCTTTCTTT.

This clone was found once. The CDR3 here is CAWSGTSRGELFF. DNA of the CDR3: TGTGCCTGGAGTGGGACTAGCAGGGGGGAGCTGTTTTTT. The chain recombines TRBV30 with TRBJ2-2, with 8 bases fitting TRBD2. The ends lost 1 base at V and 8 bases at J; junction bases unmatched: 3. This CDR3 is built from 13 residues. Germline assignment: CDR1 GTSNPN and CDR2 SVGIG (reference sequence).

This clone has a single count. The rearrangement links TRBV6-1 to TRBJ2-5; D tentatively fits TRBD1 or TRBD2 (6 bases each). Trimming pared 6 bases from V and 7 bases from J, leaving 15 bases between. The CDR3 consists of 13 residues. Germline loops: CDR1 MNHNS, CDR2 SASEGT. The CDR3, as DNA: TGTGCCAGCAGACCTAGGGGGGCCGGGACCCAGTACTTC. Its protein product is CASRPRGAGTQYF.

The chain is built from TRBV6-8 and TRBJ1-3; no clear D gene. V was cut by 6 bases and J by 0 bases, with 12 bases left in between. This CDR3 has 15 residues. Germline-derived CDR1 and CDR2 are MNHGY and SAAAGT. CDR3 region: CASRWTILSGNTIYF. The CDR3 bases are TGTGCCAGCAGGTGGACGATCCTCTCTGGAAACACCATATATTTT.

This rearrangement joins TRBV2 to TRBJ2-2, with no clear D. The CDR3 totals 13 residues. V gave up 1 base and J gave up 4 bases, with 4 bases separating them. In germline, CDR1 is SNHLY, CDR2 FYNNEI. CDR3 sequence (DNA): TGTGCCAGCAGTGAAGACTCCACCGGGGAGCTGTTTTTT. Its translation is CASSEDSTGELFF.

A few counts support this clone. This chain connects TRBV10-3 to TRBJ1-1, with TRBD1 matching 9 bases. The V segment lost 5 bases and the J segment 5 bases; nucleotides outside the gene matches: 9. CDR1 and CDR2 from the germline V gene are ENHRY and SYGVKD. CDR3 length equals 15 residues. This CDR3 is CAISRLDRGRTEAFF. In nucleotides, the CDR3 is TGTGCCATCAGTCGCCTGGACAGGGGAAGGACTGAAGCTTTCTTT.

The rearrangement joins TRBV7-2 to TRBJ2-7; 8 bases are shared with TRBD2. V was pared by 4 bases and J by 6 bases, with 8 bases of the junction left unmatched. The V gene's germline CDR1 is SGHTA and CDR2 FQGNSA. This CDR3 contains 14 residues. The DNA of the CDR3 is TGTGCCAGCAGCTCCCGGCTTAGCGGGGTCGAGCAGTACTTC. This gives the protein CASSSRLSGVEQYF. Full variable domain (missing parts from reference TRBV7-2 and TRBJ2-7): GAGVSQSPSNKVTEKGKDVELRCDPISGHTALYWYRQSLGQGLEFLIYFQGNSAPDKSGLPSDRFSAERTGGSVSTLTIQRTQQEDSAVYLCASSSRLSGVEQYFGPGTRLTVT.

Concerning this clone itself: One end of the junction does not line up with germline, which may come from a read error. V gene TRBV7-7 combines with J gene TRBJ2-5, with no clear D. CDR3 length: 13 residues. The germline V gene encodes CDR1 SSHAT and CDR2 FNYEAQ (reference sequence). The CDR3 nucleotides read TGTGCTAGCAGCTTAACCACCTTGGAGACCCAGTACTTC. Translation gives CASSLTTLETQYF.

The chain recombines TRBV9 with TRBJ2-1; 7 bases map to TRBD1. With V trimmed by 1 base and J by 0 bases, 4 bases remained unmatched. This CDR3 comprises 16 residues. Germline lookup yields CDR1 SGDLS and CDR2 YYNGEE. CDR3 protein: CASSVRTGSSYNEQFF. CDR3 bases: TGTGCCAGCAGCGTAAGGACAGGTAGCTCCTACAATGAGCAGTTCTTC.

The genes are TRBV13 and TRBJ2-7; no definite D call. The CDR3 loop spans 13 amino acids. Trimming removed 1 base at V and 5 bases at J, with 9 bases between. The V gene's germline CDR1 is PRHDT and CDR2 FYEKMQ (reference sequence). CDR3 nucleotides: TGTGCCAGCAGCTTAGAGAGTTTCCACGAGCAGTACTTC. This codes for CASSLESFHEQYF.

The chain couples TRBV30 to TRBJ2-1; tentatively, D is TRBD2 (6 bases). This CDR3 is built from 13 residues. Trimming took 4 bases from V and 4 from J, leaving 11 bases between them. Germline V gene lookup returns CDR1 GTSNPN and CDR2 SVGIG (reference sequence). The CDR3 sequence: CAWISGTYNEQFF. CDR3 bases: TGTGCCTGGATTTCCGGGACTTACAATGAGCAGTTCTTC.

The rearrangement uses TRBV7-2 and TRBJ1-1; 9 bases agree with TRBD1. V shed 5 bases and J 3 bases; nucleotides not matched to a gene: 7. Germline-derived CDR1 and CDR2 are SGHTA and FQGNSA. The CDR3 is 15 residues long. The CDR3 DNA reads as TGTGCCAGCAGCCCGGGGACAGGGTCGGACACTGAAGCTTTCTTT. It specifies CASSPGTGSDTEAFF.

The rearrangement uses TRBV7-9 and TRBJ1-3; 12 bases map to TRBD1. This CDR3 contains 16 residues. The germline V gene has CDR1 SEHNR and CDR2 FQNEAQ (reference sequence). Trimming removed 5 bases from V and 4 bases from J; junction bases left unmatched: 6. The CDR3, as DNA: TGTGCCAGCAGCCCGGGACAGGGGGCGCGAGGAAACACCATATATTTT. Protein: CASSPGQGARGNTIYF.

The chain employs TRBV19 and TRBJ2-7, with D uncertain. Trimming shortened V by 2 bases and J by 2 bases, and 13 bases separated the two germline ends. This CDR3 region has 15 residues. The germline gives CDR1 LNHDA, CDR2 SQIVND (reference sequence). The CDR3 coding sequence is TGTGCCAGTAGTATATATCACTCTGGGGCCTACGAGCAGTACTTC. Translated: CASSIYHSGAYEQYF.

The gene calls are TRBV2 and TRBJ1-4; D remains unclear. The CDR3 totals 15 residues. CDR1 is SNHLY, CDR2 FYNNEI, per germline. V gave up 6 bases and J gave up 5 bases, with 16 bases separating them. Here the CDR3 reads CASSGVRTVNEKLFF. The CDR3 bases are TGTGCCAGCAGCGGGGTGAGGACCGTAAATGAAAAACTGTTTTTT.

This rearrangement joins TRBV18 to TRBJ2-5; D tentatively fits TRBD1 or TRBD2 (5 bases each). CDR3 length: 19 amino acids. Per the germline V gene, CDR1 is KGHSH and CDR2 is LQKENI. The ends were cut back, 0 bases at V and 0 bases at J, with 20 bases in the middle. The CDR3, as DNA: TGTGCCAGCTCACCACCGTTGGGGGAGCGGCTTTGGTACCAAGAGACCCAGTACTTC. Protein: CASSPPLGERLWYQETQYF.

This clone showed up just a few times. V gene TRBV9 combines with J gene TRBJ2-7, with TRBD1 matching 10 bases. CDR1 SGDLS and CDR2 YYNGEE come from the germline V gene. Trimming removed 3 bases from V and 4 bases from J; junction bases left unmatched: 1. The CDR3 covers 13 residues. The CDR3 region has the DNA TGTGCCAGCAGCGAGGGACAGGGGTACGAGCAGTACTTC. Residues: CASSEGQGYEQYF.

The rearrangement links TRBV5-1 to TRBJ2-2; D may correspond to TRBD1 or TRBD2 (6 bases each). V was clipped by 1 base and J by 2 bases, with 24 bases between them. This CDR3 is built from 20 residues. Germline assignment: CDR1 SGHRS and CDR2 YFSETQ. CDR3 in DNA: TGCGCCAGCAGCTTGTGGGGGGCTATGAGTGGCGCAAAAAACACCGGGGAGCTGTTTTTT. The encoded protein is CASSLWGAMSGAKNTGELFF. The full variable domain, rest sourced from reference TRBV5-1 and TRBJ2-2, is KAGVTQTPRYLIKTRGQQVTLSCSPISGHRSVSWYQQTPGQGLQFLFEYFSETQRNKGNFPGRFSGRQFSNSRSEMNVSTLELGDSALYLCASSLWGAMSGAKNTGELFFGEGSRLTVL.

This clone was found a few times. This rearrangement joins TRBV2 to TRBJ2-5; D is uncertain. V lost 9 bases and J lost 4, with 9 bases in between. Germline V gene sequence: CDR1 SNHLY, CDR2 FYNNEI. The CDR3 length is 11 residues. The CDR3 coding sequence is TGTGCCAGTCTAAATCGAGAGACCCAGTACTTC. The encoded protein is CASLNRETQYF.

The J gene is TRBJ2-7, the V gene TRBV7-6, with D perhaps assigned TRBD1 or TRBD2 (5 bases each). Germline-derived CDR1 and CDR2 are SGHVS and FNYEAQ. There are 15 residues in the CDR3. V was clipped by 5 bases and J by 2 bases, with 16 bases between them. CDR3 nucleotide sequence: TGTGCCAGCAGCGCATCCGGGGCTAGTCCCTACGAGCAGTACTTC. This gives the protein CASSASGASPYEQYF. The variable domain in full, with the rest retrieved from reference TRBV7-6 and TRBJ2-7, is GAGVSQSPRYKVTKRGQDVALRCDPISGHVSLYWYRQALGQGPEFLTYFNYEAQQDKSGLPNDRFSAERPEGSISTLTIQRTEQRDSAMYRCASSASGASPYEQYFGPGTRLTVT.

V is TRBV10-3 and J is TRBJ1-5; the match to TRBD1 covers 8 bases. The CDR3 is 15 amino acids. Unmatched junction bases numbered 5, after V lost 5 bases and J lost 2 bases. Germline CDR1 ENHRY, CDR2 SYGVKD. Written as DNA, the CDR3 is TGTGCCATCAGTTCCGGACAGGGTGGCAATCAGCCCCAGCATTTT. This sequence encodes CAISSGQGGNQPQHF.

The CDR3 DNA sequence: TGTGCCAGCAGTTACTCGACCCAGGATGAGCAGTTCTTC. Its protein product is CASSYSTQDEQFF. The rearrangement links TRBV6-5 to TRBJ2-1; the D is unclear. This CDR3 has 13 amino acids. Per germline, CDR1 MNHEY and CDR2 SVGAGI. Between the trimmed V and J ends, which lost 0 bases and 8 bases, there was a span of 8 bases.